A single sample is the source of the 15 T cell receptor beta chains below, sequenced in a study of blood T cell repertoires in COVID-19 (dated by TCRdb to 2018 to 2021). Receptors were amplified or captured by the immunoSEQ multiplex PCR assay. TCRdb mirrors the immuneACCESS table, restricted to in-frame sequences. Some clones are absent from its copies; in checked studies, under half trace to an unresolved V gene, and the reason for the others is unknown. The sample table shows 95,000 to 150,000 clones, and less than 90% are seen once. Nearly 4% of the sample belongs to the ten largest clones. Sequenced: PBMCs or T cells enriched from blood (not recorded which). The receptors come from a woman under 40 who had recovered from COVID-19.

The gene calls are TRBV5-6 and TRBJ1-1, with 7 nucleotides matching TRBD1. Per the germline V gene, CDR1 is SGHDT and CDR2 is YYEEEE. J lost 6 bases, V lost 1 base, and 6 bases had no gene match. The CDR3 is made up of 14 amino acids. Written as DNA, the CDR3 is TGTGCCAGCAGCTTGCGGCAGGGGGTGCCTGAAGCTTTCTTT. Translated, it gives CASSLRQGVPEAFF. Looking up the rest from reference TRBV5-6 and TRBJ1-1 gives the full variable domain: DAGVTQSPTHLIKTRGQQVTLRCSPKSGHDTVSWYQQALGQGPQFIFQYYEEEERQRGNFPDRFSGHQFPNYSSELNVNALLLGDSALYLCASSLRQGVPEAFFGQGTRLTVV.

The chain recombines TRBV21-1 with TRBJ2-4; TRBD2, the table's D call, was not compared with the DNA. TRBV21-1 is given as a pseudogene. The CDR3 extends over 16 amino acids. The DNA for the CDR3 is TGTGCCAGCAGCAAACTAGCGGGAGAGACCAAAAACATTCAGTACTTC. It codes for CASSKLAGETKNIQYF.

The chain's CDR3 is CASSSWTSGSDEQFF. In DNA form, the CDR3 reads TGTGCCAGCAGCTCTTGGACTAGCGGGAGTGATGAGCAGTTCTTC. V gene TRBV7-9 combines with J gene TRBJ2-1, with TRBD2 matching 13 bases. CDR1 SEHNR and CDR2 FQNEAQ come from the germline V gene (reference sequence). The junction had 5 bases not matched to a gene; V was cut back by 4 bases and J by 8 bases. This CDR3 comprises 15 residues.

The chain employs TRBV5-1 and TRBJ2-7; 10 nucleotides agree with TRBD2. The germline V gene has CDR1 SGHRS and CDR2 YFSETQ. The CDR3 loop spans 17 amino acids. J gave up 5 bases and V 1 base, and 12 bases lay outside the gene matches. CDR3 protein: CASSLTVLAGEVHEQYF. Here the CDR3 DNA reads TGCGCCAGCAGCTTGACCGTCCTAGCGGGAGAGGTCCACGAGCAGTACTTC.

This clone was detected once. The genes are TRBV5-1 and TRBJ2-1, with a weak D call TRBD1 (5 bases). CDR1 and CDR2 (germline): SGHRS, YFSETQ. This CDR3 contains 16 residues. Deletions cut 0 bases from V and 5 bases from J, with 15 bases between. The CDR3 DNA reads as TGCGCCAGCAGCTTGGGTGGAGTAGCCAGGGACAATGAGCAGTTCTTC. It codes for CASSLGGVARDNEQFF.

The chain has TRBV7-2 and TRBJ2-1; 7 bases are a match to TRBD1. V gave up 6 bases and J gave up 6 bases; unmatched junction bases: 11. Germline CDR1 SGHTA, CDR2 FQGNSA. The CDR3 extends over 15 amino acids. Here the CDR3 reads CASSRQQGTTNEQFF. The CDR3 coding sequence is TGTGCCAGCAGTCGCCAACAGGGGACGACCAATGAGCAGTTCTTC. Full variable domain (remainder filled in from reference TRBV7-2 and TRBJ2-1): GAGVSQSPSNKVTEKGKDVELRCDPISGHTALYWYRQSLGQGLEFLIYFQGNSAPDKSGLPSDRFSAERTGGSVSTLTIQRTQQEDSAVYLCASSRQQGTTNEQFFGPGTRLTVL.

The gene calls are TRBV7-2 and TRBJ2-5, with 9 positions matching TRBD2. The CDR3 extends over 16 amino acids. V trimming: 3 bases; J trimming: 2 bases; junction bases outside the gene matches: 7. Germline V CDR1 and CDR2: SGHTA, FQGNSA. The CDR3 sequence: CASSLAGGPGQETQYF. In DNA, the CDR3 is TGTGCCAGCAGCTTGGCGGGAGGGCCTGGGCAAGAGACCCAGTACTTC. Combining the CDR3 with reference TRBV7-2 and TRBJ2-5 gives the whole variable domain GAGVSQSPSNKVTEKGKDVELRCDPISGHTALYWYRQSLGQGLEFLIYFQGNSAPDKSGLPSDRFSAERTGGSVSTLTIQRTQQEDSAVYLCASSLAGGPGQETQYFGPGTRLLVL.

The gene calls are TRBV7-8 and TRBJ1-2; 8 nucleotides align to TRBD1. The V segment lost 0 bases and the J segment 7 bases; nucleotides outside the gene matches: 7. CDR1 SGHVS and CDR2 FQNEAQ come from the germline V gene. The CDR3 is 15 residues long. The CDR3 DNA reads as TGTGCCAGCAGCTTAGCGGGTGCAGGGGGCGGTGGCTACACCTTC. This gives the protein CASSLAGAGGGGYTF.

This clone showed up just a few times. The chain combines TRBV29-1 with TRBJ2-7; 8 bases match TRBD2. CDR3 size: 13 residues. Unmatched junction bases numbered 7, after V lost 4 bases and J lost 5 bases. CDR1 and CDR2 (germline): SQVTM, ANQGSEA. The CDR3 is CSVVEREFDEQYF. Here the CDR3 DNA reads TGCAGCGTTGTAGAGCGGGAGTTCGACGAGCAGTACTTC.

This clone was counted at least ten times. This chain uses TRBV4-1 with TRBJ2-1; a possible D gene is TRBD1 (5 bases). The CDR3 runs to 16 residues. Deletions cut 0 bases from V and 8 bases from J, with 17 bases between. Germline-derived CDR1 and CDR2 are MGHRA and YSYEKL. The CDR3: CASSQDASGMLYEQFF. The CDR3 bases are TGCGCCAGCAGCCAAGATGCATCAGGGATGCTCTATGAGCAGTTCTTC.

The chain joins TRBV15 to TRBJ2-1; 10 bases line up with TRBD2. There are 17 residues in the CDR3. Germline loops: CDR1 LNHNV, CDR2 YYDKDF (reference sequence). J was trimmed by 2 bases and V by 1 base; bases with no gene match: 5. Here the CDR3 reads CATSRGGLANAYNEQFF. The CDR3 nucleotides read TGTGCCACCAGCAGAGGGGGACTAGCGAACGCCTACAATGAGCAGTTCTTC.

This clone is a singleton in its sample. At one end, the junction sequence differs from germline, possibly due to a read error. J is TRBJ2-2 and V is TRBV28; weak D call: TRBD1 (7 bases). Germline V gives CDR1 MDHEN, CDR2 SYDVKM. The CDR3 length is 14 residues. The DNA of the CDR3 is TGTGCCTGCAGGGGGGCAGCCAACACCGGGGAGCTGTTTTTT. Its protein product is CACRGAANTGELFF. The entire variable domain, with the rest obtained from reference TRBV28 and TRBJ2-2, is as follows: DVKVTQSSRYLVKRTGEKVFLECVQDMDHENMFWYRQDPGLGLRLIYFSYDVKMKEKGDIPEGYSVSREKKERFSLILESASTNQTSMYLCACRGAANTGELFFGEGSRLTVL.

This clone has more than one count but fewer than ten. The chain is built from TRBV7-2 and TRBJ2-7, with a tentative D call TRBD1 (6 bases). This CDR3 has 16 residues. V gave up 1 base and J gave up 3 bases, with 16 bases separating them. Germline V lookup: CDR1 SGHTA, CDR2 FQGNSA. The CDR3: CASSLVQGVRGYEQYF. The CDR3 DNA reads as TGTGCCAGCAGCTTAGTGCAAGGGGTCAGGGGCTACGAGCAGTACTTC.

V gene TRBV30 combines with J gene TRBJ2-7; D is unclear. CDR3 length: 14 residues. Germline V gene sequence: CDR1 GTSNPN, CDR2 SVGIG (reference sequence). V was trimmed by 0 bases and J by 0 bases, leaving 9 bases between them. CDR3 loop: CAWSVRRSSYEQYF. CDR3 sequence (DNA): TGTGCCTGGAGTGTACGCCGGAGCTCCTACGAGCAGTACTTC.

This chain joins TRBV27 and TRBJ2-7; 9 nucleotides match TRBD1. The CDR3 has 16 amino acids. Germline trimming cut 5 bases from V and 3 bases from J; bases unmatched to any gene: 11. Germline V gene data show CDR1 as MNHEY and CDR2 as SMNVEV (reference sequence). CDR3 loop: CASSQRDRAVNYEQYF. The CDR3 DNA reads as TGTGCCAGCAGTCAGCGGGACAGGGCGGTAAACTACGAGCAGTACTTC.